Detailed here is one T cell receptor (beta chain). The antigen is unknown. Produced via immunoSEQ multiplex PCR; TCRdb's table is partial and in-frame only. The repertoire has 25,000 to 30,000 clones, around 80% of them found once; the top ten carry roughly 6%. Per germline, CDR1 SGHTA and CDR2 FQGNSA. V shed 3 bases and J 4 bases; nucleotides not matched to a gene: 7. The CDR3 runs 15 residues. This sample was included in a study of neoadjuvant nivolumab and ipilimumab in lung cancer. Study results and limitations: Resected tumors had greater TCR richness and clonality than uninvolved lung.

The chain couples TRBV7-2 to TRBJ1-2; 8 nucleotides match TRBD1. The sequences come from peripheral blood, collected before neoadjuvant nivolumab, alone or with ipilimumab. The TCR comes from an adult with non-small cell lung cancer. CDR3 nucleotide sequence: TGTGCCAGCAGCTTCGGACAGGGAATCTCCTATGGCTACACCTTC. Amino acid sequence: CASSFGQGISYGYTF.